This TCR beta chain was retrieved from a study of blood T cells in healthy people across ages (dated by TCRdb to the mid-2010s). A note on the overall study: Template switching captured roughly one uniquely barcoded TCR beta cDNA molecule per two T cells in model experiments. Using deep sequencing normalized with unique cDNA molecular identifiers, the study measured how TCR beta repertoire diversity changes with age. Four age groups were formed from the donors: young (average approximately 15 years), middle-aged (approximately 39), aged (roughly 56) and long-lived (about 75). To avoid experimental bias, donors of different ages were spread randomly across the sequencing lanes. Two additional independent replicas of 1 million unique cDNA reads from the same blood draw were analyzed for two donors (one aged 18 to 30 and one aged 80 or older). Study-wide findings and limitations: Estimates of total diversity based on one million sequenced T cells were regarded as lower bounds and as underestimates. Bulk unsorted PBMC profiling prevented conclusive comparison of naive and antigen-experienced compartments. Because the CMV infection status of the donors was unknown, age-related changes in expanded clonotypes may potentially have been confounded. The long-lived group showed more naive CD4+ T cells, fewer expanded clones and increased TCR diversity than the aged group, suggesting age selection. Observed TCR beta diversity per million T cells fell roughly linearly with age, and a significant reduction was already apparent by age approximately 40. There was a strong correlation between observed TCR beta diversity and the percentage of naive T cells measured by flow cytometry.

Libraries were constructed by 5' RACE. Sequencing took place on an Illumina HiSeq 2500. A second PCR of roughly 6 to 11 cycles was run with a J-beta primer mix and a sample-barcoded 5' primer. A template-switch 5' adaptor carrying 12 random nucleotides introduced a unique molecular identifier onto each TCR beta cDNA molecule. Each sample yielded at least 2.5 million CDR3-containing paired-end reads. First-strand cDNA was synthesized from all RNA with the Mint cDNA synthesis kit, primed by a TRBC-specific oligonucleotide. Following uracil-DNA glycosylase treatment, a first 18-cycle PCR with universal primers M1SS and BC2_uni_R was performed on all cDNA. The published analysis was carried out like this. Each sample was normalized by randomly selecting 1 million high-quality reads, each carrying a distinct molecular identifier. Instead of being binned into consensus sequences, reads that shared molecular identifiers were thrown out. MiTCR, run with a Q25 quality threshold and the strictest error-elimination algorithm, handled CDR3 identification, clonotype clustering and error correction. A nonparametric unseen species model with Euler transformation was used to estimate lower-bound total TCR beta diversity. TCRdb reran the public reads through fastp at Q25 and MiXCR, keeping productive beta chains. Each CDR3 protein appears once, grouped with its most common genes and DNA. TCRdb's processing, not the authors', yielded these V and J calls. The table for this sample lists roughly 680,000 distinct CDR3 sequences; around 48% of them were counted only once. The ten largest clones capture about 32% of the sample.

This clonotype has only a few counts. Its antigen target is currently unknown. No base quality information exists; no much larger clone differs at one position. The approximately 40 donors, aged roughly 6 to 90 years, were systemically healthy Caucasian individuals from Russia. Each donor gave roughly 9.5 milliliters of peripheral blood, collected into EDTA-treated Vacutainer tubes. Ficoll-Paque density-gradient centrifugation was used to isolate PBMCs, with at least 7 million per sample. Trizol reagent was used to extract total RNA from PBMCs, with at least 5 micrograms per sample. For every donor, flow cytometry on a PBMC aliquot measured the percentage of naive CD45RAhigh/CD27high T cells. The sequence was obtained from a woman in her sixties or seventies in good health. The specimen sequenced was blood.

In nucleotide form, the sequence is TGCAGCGTTGGTAAAGCGGGAGAGGGAGAGACCCAGTACTTC. This encodes CSVGKAGEGETQYF. The chain is made from TRBV29-1 and TRBJ2-5, with 8 middle bases fitting TRBD2. Germline trimming amounts to 4 bases on V and 4 bases on J, with 8 as the count of junction bases outside the gene matches. The CDR3 holds 14 amino acids from the cysteine to the phenylalanine. Only the CDR3 DNA stays, 42 bases, in frame from base 1. According to the germline V gene, CDR1 reads SQVTM and CDR2 reads ANQGSEA.